The 25 T cell receptor beta chains listed next were all sequenced from one sample in a study of CD8+ T cells in alopecia areata. In each case, RNA was isolated and then reverse transcribed into cDNA as the sequencing template. Repertoires were generated with immunoSEQ multiplex PCR, while TCRdb's copy carries only in-frame clones and drops some. Of 270,000 or so clones in the sample, 58% were seen once. Described treatment: oral pan-JAK inhibitor, 5-10 mg twice daily. This specimen consisted of CD4+ T cells sorted from blood, obtained at week 24, from a patient treated with tofacitinib. These receptors all come from a human donor with alopecia areata.

This clone was detected only a few times. This chain connects TRBV19 to TRBJ1-5; 10 bases match TRBD1. This CDR3 spans 17 amino acids. The V gene end was trimmed by 5 bases and the J gene end by 4 bases; junction bases not matched to a gene: 11. From germline, CDR1 is LNHDA and CDR2 SQIVND (reference sequence). The chain's CDR3 is CASSPQTGGLRNQPQHF. CDR3 nucleotide sequence: TGTGCCAGTAGTCCTCAGACAGGGGGCTTAAGAAATCAGCCCCAGCATTTT.

This clone has a single count. The chain couples TRBV25-1 to TRBJ2-7; D is perhaps TRBD2 (5 bases). CDR3 size: 10 residues. Germline V lookup: CDR1 MGHDK, CDR2 SYGVNS. Trimming cost V 8 bases and J 3 bases, with 5 bases left between them. The chain's CDR3 is CASEGYEQYF. The CDR3 DNA reads as TGTGCCAGCGAGGGCTACGAGCAGTACTTC.

The V call is TRBV25-1, the J call TRBJ2-3; D unclear. The CDR3 runs 16 residues. Per germline, CDR1 MGHDK and CDR2 SYGVNS. Trimming pared 4 bases from V and 2 bases from J, leaving 16 bases between. The CDR3 sequence: CASSGRHRRPTDTQYF. The DNA of the CDR3 is TGTGCCAGCAGTGGAAGGCACCGGCGGCCCACAGATACGCAGTATTTT.

This clone was seen more than once but under ten times. The rearrangement links TRBV4-3 to TRBJ2-7; TRBD1 might be the D (5 bases). The CDR3 is 14 amino acids. V was trimmed by 4 bases and J by 0 bases, leaving 10 bases between them. Germline values: CDR1 LGHNA, CDR2 YSLEER. The DNA for the CDR3 is TGCGCCAGCAGCCTCGACAGCTTCTCCTACGAGCAGTACTTC. As protein: CASSLDSFSYEQYF.

The chain links TRBV4-1 to TRBJ1-2; D gene unclear. V lost 1 base and J 2 bases, leaving 14 bases between the germline ends. CDR1 and CDR2 (germline): MGHRA, YSYEKL. The CDR3 covers 16 residues. The CDR3 DNA follows: TGCGCCAGCAGCCAAGGGCCGGGAGGTGAGAACTATGGCTACACCTTC. Amino acids: CASSQGPGGENYGYTF.

CDR3 DNA: TGTGCCAGCAGTGAAGTAGGCTTCCTCAGGAACACTGAAGCTTTCTTT. It encodes CASSEVGFLRNTEAFF. V usage is TRBV6-1 and J usage is TRBJ1-1, with D unclear. Germline V CDR1 and CDR2: MNHNS, SASEGT. The length of the CDR3 is 16 residues. Trimming shortened V by 1 base and J by 1 base, and 13 bases separated the two germline ends.

In this sample, this clone turned up a few times. The chain combines TRBV7-2 with TRBJ2-1, with TRBD2 matching over 9 bases. From germline, CDR1 is SGHTA and CDR2 FQGNSA. The CDR3 is 18 residues long. J was trimmed by 4 bases and V by 1 base; bases with no gene match: 11. In DNA form, the CDR3 reads TGTGCCAGCAGCTTAGGGCGGGGGGGCCCGCGCGCATACAATGAGCAGTTCTTC. This sequence encodes CASSLGRGGPRAYNEQFF. The variable domain in full, with the rest retrieved from reference TRBV7-2 and TRBJ2-1, is GAGVSQSPSNKVTEKGKDVELRCDPISGHTALYWYRQSLGQGLEFLIYFQGNSAPDKSGLPSDRFSAERTGGSVSTLTIQRTQQEDSAVYLCASSLGRGGPRAYNEQFFGPGTRLTVL.

As to this clone: In the same sample, other DNA sequences code for this CDR3. This rearrangement joins TRBV30 to TRBJ2-3; 9 positions match TRBD1. The V and J ends lost 3 bases and 3 bases, in that order; junction bases with no gene match: 4. The CDR3 has 14 amino acids. From germline, CDR1 is GTSNPN and CDR2 SVGIG (reference sequence). CDR3 coding DNA: TGTGCCTGGAGCCGGGACAGGGCGACAGATACGCAGTATTTT. Translating it yields CAWSRDRATDTQYF.

The genes are TRBV20-1 and TRBJ1-1; D not resolved. Trimming shortened V by 4 bases and J by 8 bases, and 11 bases separated the two germline ends. The CDR3 is made up of 11 amino acids. Germline CDR1 is DFQATT and CDR2 is SNEGSKA (reference sequence). The CDR3 bases are TGCAGTGCTACACGGACCGGCGAAGCTTTCTTT. Amino acids: CSATRTGEAFF.

V is TRBV2 and J is TRBJ2-1; D not certain. The CDR3 consists of 15 residues. Trimming removed 0 bases from V and 9 bases from J, with 15 bases in between. The V gene's germline CDR1 is SNHLY and CDR2 FYNNEI. In nucleotides, the CDR3 is TGTGCCAGCAGTGAAGCGCTTCCCCCCAAAGGTGAGCAGTTCTTC. It translates to CASSEALPPKGEQFF. Full variable domain (remainder filled in from reference TRBV2 and TRBJ2-1): EPEVTQTPSHQVTQMGQEVILRCVPISNHLYFYWYRQILGQKVEFLVSFYNNEISEKSEIFDDQFSVERPDGSNFTLKIRSTKLEDSAMYFCASSEALPPKGEQFFGPGTRLTVL.

This chain links TRBV29-1 with TRBJ1-1; 8 positions agree with TRBD1. Trimming at V came to 6 bases and at J to 1 base, leaving 4 bases not matched to a gene. The CDR3 contains 13 residues. Germline lookup yields CDR1 SQVTM and CDR2 ANQGSEA. DNA of the CDR3: TGCAGCGTCAGACAGGGGCGGAACACTGAAGCTTTCTTT. Translation: CSVRQGRNTEAFF.

This clone was observed once. The chain couples TRBV18 to TRBJ2-7; 7 positions match TRBD1. J lost 3 bases, V lost 0 bases, and 8 bases had no gene match. The germline V gene has CDR1 KGHSH and CDR2 LQKENI. The CDR3 contains 16 residues. The CDR3 region has the DNA TGTGCCAGCTCACCACCTAGGACAGGCCTAAACTACGAGCAGTACTTC. Protein product: CASSPPRTGLNYEQYF.

This chain uses TRBV30 with TRBJ2-7, with D possibly matching TRBD1 (6 bases). This CDR3 contains 13 residues. The V gene lost 5 bases and the J gene lost 2 bases, with 13 bases spanning the gap. Germline assignment: CDR1 GTSNPN and CDR2 SVGIG (reference sequence). The CDR3 DNA is TGTGCCTGGTTTGACAGGATTCCCTACGAGCAGTACTTC. It is translated as CAWFDRIPYEQYF.

The chain employs TRBV27 and TRBJ1-1, with D possibly matching TRBD1 (6 bases). Germline CDR1 MNHEY, CDR2 SMNVEV (reference sequence). This CDR3 region has 15 residues. V lost 8 bases and J 3 bases, leaving 19 bases between the germline ends. CDR3 protein: CASPRRGREDTEAFF. The DNA of the CDR3 is TGTGCCAGCCCCCGACGGGGGCGTGAGGACACTGAAGCTTTCTTT.

This chain uses TRBV5-1 with TRBJ1-1; the D gene is possibly TRBD1 (5 bases). Per germline, CDR1 SGHRS and CDR2 YFSETQ. V was shortened by 4 bases and J by 2 bases, with 12 bases between the two germline ends. The CDR3 is made up of 14 amino acids. The CDR3 here is CASSITGGNTEAFF. The CDR3 bases are TGCGCCAGCAGCATCACCGGGGGAAACACTGAAGCTTTCTTT.

The chain combines TRBV2 with TRBJ1-3; TRBD1 might be the D (5 bases). Trimming cost V 7 bases and J 1 base, with 8 bases left between them. The CDR3 is 13 amino acids. Germline assignment: CDR1 SNHLY and CDR2 FYNNEI. For the CDR3, the DNA is TGTGCCAGCAAGGAGGGGTCTGGAAACACCATATATTTT. Translated, it gives CASKEGSGNTIYF.

The sample holds one count of this clone. This rearrangement joins TRBV7-2 to TRBJ2-7; 7 nucleotides agree with TRBD1. Germline V gene data show CDR1 as SGHTA and CDR2 as FQGNSA. V lost 5 bases to trimming and J lost 7 bases; unmatched junction nucleotides: 11. This CDR3 has 14 amino acids. The DNA for the CDR3 is TGTGCCAGCAGCCCCCGGGACAGCTCCCGGGAGCAGTACTTC. Residues: CASSPRDSSREQYF. Using reference TRBV7-2 and TRBJ2-7 for the parts outside the CDR3, the full variable domain is GAGVSQSPSNKVTEKGKDVELRCDPISGHTALYWYRQSLGQGLEFLIYFQGNSAPDKSGLPSDRFSAERTGGSVSTLTIQRTQQEDSAVYLCASSPRDSSREQYFGPGTRLTVT.

V gene TRBV19 combines with J gene TRBJ2-3; tentative D call: TRBD2 (6 bases). V was cut by 1 base and J by 4 bases, with 6 bases left in between. The germline gives CDR1 LNHDA, CDR2 SQIVND (reference sequence). The CDR3 sequence is 13 residues long. DNA for the CDR3: TGTGCCAGTAGTATAGCGGGGGCAGATACGCAGTATTTT. It specifies CASSIAGADTQYF. Combining the CDR3 with reference TRBV19 and TRBJ2-3 gives the whole variable domain DGGITQSPKYLFRKEGQNVTLSCEQNLNHDAMYWYRQDPGQGLRLIYYSQIVNDFQKGDIAEGYSVSREKKESFPLTVTSAQKNPTAFYLCASSIAGADTQYFGPGTRLTVL.

The chain is built from TRBV18 and TRBJ2-5; TRBD1 is a possible D gene (6 bases). Germline CDR1 is KGHSH and CDR2 is LQKENI. The V end was cut by 2 bases, the J end by 3 bases, with 13 bases between. CDR3 length: 15 amino acids. CDR3 coding DNA: TGTGCCAGCTCACCAAACATAGCAGGGGAAGAGACCCAGTACTTC. Protein sequence: CASSPNIAGEETQYF.

This clone occurred a few times. The chain recombines TRBV11-2 with TRBJ1-1; D is uncertain. CDR1 SGHAT and CDR2 FQNNGV come from the germline V gene. Deletions cut 2 bases from V and 3 bases from J, with 13 bases between. CDR3 length: 15 residues. This CDR3 reads CASSLKGAGYTEAFF. As DNA, the CDR3 is TGTGCCAGCAGCTTAAAGGGTGCTGGGTACACTGAAGCTTTCTTT.

This clone was seen only a few times. The V call is TRBV15, the J call TRBJ2-3; possibly TRBD1 or TRBD2 for D (5 bases each). Germline CDR1 is LNHNV and CDR2 is YYDKDF (reference sequence). Trimming cost V 3 bases and J 2 bases, with 21 bases left between them. The CDR3 extends over 18 amino acids. CDR3 in amino acids: CATSSTWNGAASTDTQYF. The CDR3 bases are TGTGCCACCAGCAGTACGTGGAACGGGGCCGCTTCCACAGATACGCAGTATTTT.

This clone was recorded a few times. The V gene is TRBV29-1, the J gene TRBJ2-7; D not resolved. The CDR3 is 18 residues long. Deletions cut 4 bases from V and 7 bases from J, with 32 bases between. Germline V gene sequence: CDR1 SQVTM, CDR2 ANQGSEA. The CDR3 DNA follows: TGCAGCGTTGCACAACACCCGACTGAGCCCCCAGTTCGCCGGGAGCAGTACTTC. Translation: CSVAQHPTEPPVRREQYF.

The chain links TRBV28 to TRBJ2-5; TRBD2 agrees at 9 bases. Germline CDR1 is MDHEN and CDR2 is SYDVKM. V lost 5 bases to trimming and J lost 2 bases; unmatched junction nucleotides: 3. The CDR3 loop spans 14 amino acids. The chain's CDR3 is CASSIAGVQETQYF. The CDR3 bases are TGTGCCAGCAGTATAGCGGGGGTACAAGAGACCCAGTACTTC.

This chain uses TRBV30 with TRBJ1-1; weak D call: TRBD1 (5 bases). Per the germline V gene, CDR1 is GTSNPN and CDR2 is SVGIG (reference sequence). The ends were cut back, 5 bases at V and 6 bases at J, with 13 bases in the middle. CDR3 length: 12 residues. The CDR3 DNA sequence: TGTGCCTGGTCTACAGGAAGGGCTGAAGCTTTCTTT. Translated, it gives CAWSTGRAEAFF.

The chain uses TRBV10-3 and TRBJ2-3, with 10 bases identical to TRBD2. The CDR3 loop spans 16 amino acids. V lost 3 bases to trimming and J lost 5 bases; unmatched junction nucleotides: 8. CDR1 is ENHRY and CDR2 is SYGVKD in the germline V gene. The CDR3 nucleotides read TGTGCCATCAGTGAAGGGATTAGCGGGGGGCAAGATACGCAGTATTTT. Its protein is CAISEGISGGQDTQYF.